Listed below are T cell receptor delta chains from one sample, sequenced in a study of human gamma delta and Vdelta1 T cells. TCRdb reran clone calling via CATT on the PCR reads. The table records roughly 13,000 delta-chain clones, roughly 53% of them present only once. These receptors' targets are unknown. Sequencing input: Vdelta1 gamma-delta T cells from blood grown in culture (DOT cells). The receptors stem from a human donor in good health. Both conserved end residues are part of each CDR3. The order of the fields is J gene, V gene, D gene, CDR3 protein. D genes are given only for firm matches.

TRDJ1 TRDV1 - CALGVSPAPYTDKLIF
TRDJ1 TRDV1 TRDD3 CALGEGDPYGGYSTDKLIF
TRDJ1 TRDV1 TRDD3 CALGPRPSTTLWGIRSTDKLIF
TRDJ1 TRDV1 - CALGDLGGGLIDKLIF
TRDJ1 TRDV1 TRDD2 CALGELSLPTGWRSLYTDKLIF
TRDJ1 TRDV1 - CALGGENGDKLIF
TRDJ1 TRDV1 - CALGEVSSVLGNGTDKLIF
TRDJ1 TRDV1 TRDD3 CALGAGGLTVYTDKLIF
TRDJ1 TRDV1 TRDD2 CALGVTFLRRGDPFYTDKLIF
TRDJ1 TRDV1 TRDD3 CALGEPPSSTGGSDKLIF
TRDJ1 TRDV1 - CALGRWIPTHLLGELIF
TRDJ1 TRDV1 - CALGEPFWGFFPVVKLIF
TRDJ2 TRDV1 - CALGEPRRPSRAQLFF
TRDJ1 TRDV1 TRDD3 CALGELQLYWGGMYTDKLIF
TRDJ1 TRDV1 - CALGAQVRIPTGWGSDKLIF
TRDJ1 TRDV1 TRDD3 CALGEQASPLLGDLGPADKLIF
TRDJ1 TRDV1 - CALGERPAAGTDKLIF
TRDJ1 TRDV1 TRDD2 CALGIPSGLPTKGQDTDKLIF
TRDJ1 TRDV1 TRDD3 CALGEQNPHWGILESLGTDKLIF
TRDJ1 TRDV1 - CALGELRIPGFNSKDKLIF
TRDJ1 TRDV1 - CALGELSRRGPGTDKLIF
TRDJ1 TRDV1 - CALGELNLLAEYTDKLIF
TRDJ1 TRDV1 TRDD3 CALGELALVERGDRSYTDKLIF
TRDJ1 TRDV1 TRDD3 CALGELSDYWGISNLGKLIF
TRDJ2 TRDV1 TRDD3 CALGMRGSGNFLGDTRSSPLTAQLFF
TRDJ1 TRDV1 TRDD3 CALGEALGAPWGIQCPDKLIF
TRDJ1 TRDV1 TRDD3 CALGDRLAFMSTGDMRSHKLIF
TRDJ1 TRDV1 - CALGELWPSPLSHSNWYTDKLIF
TRDJ1 TRDV1 - CALGEVGSDLADKLIF